These 23 T cell receptor beta chains were all obtained from the same sample, sequenced in a study of response to subunit inactivated influenza vaccine. In TCRdb, the RT-PCR reads were re-called with MiXCR into one record per CDR3 protein. The repertoire has about 570,000 distinct CDR3 sequences, around 11% of them found once; the top ten carry about 11%. Another study also made use of these data, one on T cells expressing NK-cell markers. That source adds: The cDNA for TCR beta came from 5'RACE template switching with UMIs.

The sample was PBMCs from blood, taken on the day of vaccination. The receptors were sampled from a man aged 45-65 years who received an inactivated influenza vaccine.

V gene TRBV10-3 combines with J gene TRBJ1-2; TRBD1 agrees at 9 bases. The CDR3 covers 14 residues. Germline V CDR1 and CDR2: ENHRY, SYGVKD. The V segment lost 4 bases and the J segment 5 bases; nucleotides outside the gene matches: 5. In nucleotides, the CDR3 is TGTGCCATCAGTGCTTCCGGGACAGGGTATGGCTACACCTTC. This translates into CAISASGTGYGYTF.

This clonotype was detected a few times. V usage is TRBV20-1 and J usage is TRBJ2-1, with a tentative D call TRBD1 (5 bases). The CDR3 runs to 12 residues. CDR1 DFQATT and CDR2 SNEGSKA come from the germline V gene (reference sequence). Trimming stripped 3 bases from V and 5 bases from J, with 8 bases between. The chain's CDR3 is CSARTDHNEQFF. In nucleotides, the CDR3 is TGCAGTGCTAGGACAGACCACAATGAGCAGTTCTTC.

The chain carries TRBV7-9 and TRBJ2-6; the D call may be TRBD1 or TRBD2 (6 bases each). The CDR3 has 17 amino acids. Trimming removed 3 bases from V and 3 bases from J, with 15 bases in between. Looked up from germline, CDR1 is SEHNR and CDR2 is FQNEAQ (reference sequence). CDR3 sequence reads: CASSFFAGGGGANVLTF. In DNA form, the CDR3 reads TGTGCCAGCAGCTTTTTTGCCGGGGGCGGTGGGGCCAACGTCCTGACTTTC.

The chain recombines TRBV12-3 or TRBV12-4 with TRBJ1-4, with a weak D call TRBD1 (5 bases). V lost 1 base, J lost 4 bases, and 10 bases lay in between. The CDR3 extends over 15 amino acids. The CDR3 DNA is TGTGCCAGCAGTTTAGAGGGGACCTATAATGAAAAACTGTTTTTT. Its translation is CASSLEGTYNEKLFF.

The V and J genes are TRBV28 and TRBJ1-2; maybe TRBD1 (6 bases). Per the germline V gene, CDR1 is MDHEN and CDR2 is SYDVKM. Trimming took off 3 bases at V and 4 bases at J, with 12 bases between the two ends. There are 14 residues in the CDR3. The CDR3 sequence: CASSLATGTYGYTF. CDR3 coding DNA: TGTGCCAGCAGTTTGGCTACAGGGACCTATGGCTACACCTTC.

This clonotype was seen a few times. This sequence joins TRBV6-2 or TRBV6-3 and TRBJ2-2, with D possibly matching TRBD2 (6 bases). V was clipped by 7 bases and J by 5 bases, with 20 bases between them. Germline loops: CDR1 MNHEY, CDR2 SVGEGT. The CDR3 totals 16 residues. DNA for the CDR3: TGTGCCAGCAATGAGGGATCGGGAGCTGGAACCGGGGAGCTGTTTTTT. Amino acid sequence: CASNEGSGAGTGELFF.

This clonotype was picked up a small number of times. The chain joins TRBV4-2 to TRBJ2-5, with 8 bases lining up with TRBD1. The CDR3 length is 15 residues. Germline values: CDR1 LGHNA, CDR2 YNFKEQ. With 0 bases clipped from V and 5 bases from J, the junction kept 5 bases outside the gene matches. CDR3 protein: CASSQDGRGHETQYF. In nucleotides, the CDR3 is TGTGCCAGCAGCCAAGATGGCAGGGGGCACGAGACCCAGTACTTC.

The table lists this clonotype with many counts. CDR3 amino acids: CASSRGFGRSQETQYF. CDR3 nucleotides: TGTGCCAGCAGTAGGGGGTTCGGCAGGTCCCAAGAGACCCAGTACTTC. The J gene is TRBJ2-5, the V gene TRBV27, with D possibly being TRBD1 (6 bases). CDR3 length: 16 residues. In germline, CDR1 is MNHEY, CDR2 SMNVEV (reference sequence). The V end was cut by 5 bases, the J end by 1 base, with 17 bases between.

The chain combines TRBV27 with TRBJ2-4; 14 bases agree with TRBD2. The junction had 21 bases not matched to a gene; V was cut back by 7 bases and J by 7 bases. CDR1 is MNHEY, CDR2 SMNVEV, per germline (reference sequence). The CDR3 is 20 amino acids. The CDR3 DNA is TGTGCCAGCAAGTTACAGGCAGGTGGCGGGACTAGCGGGAGACGGAACATTCAGTACTTC. It yields the protein CASKLQAGGGTSGRRNIQYF.

This clonotype came up many times. V usage is TRBV4-1 and J usage is TRBJ2-2, with D perhaps matching TRBD1 (6 bases). The CDR3 spans 15 residues. Germline V lookup: CDR1 MGHRA, CDR2 YSYEKL. The germline V and J ends were trimmed by 2 bases and 5 bases, with 12 bases remaining between them. CDR3 sequence: CASSQWQGLTGELFF. The CDR3 DNA reads TGCGCCAGCAGCCAATGGCAGGGGCTGACCGGGGAGCTGTTTTTT.

This clonotype was recorded many times. The gene calls are TRBV5-1 and TRBJ2-3; TRBD2 matches at 7 bases. The trim removed 0 bases at V and 5 bases at J, leaving 12 bases unmatched. The germline V gene has CDR1 SGHRS and CDR2 YFSETQ. CDR3 size: 17 residues. In nucleotides, the CDR3 is TGCGCCAGCAGCTTGGCTCTCGGCGGGGGAGCGGGAGATACGCAGTATTTT. Its protein product is CASSLALGGGAGDTQYF.

This rearrangement joins TRBV6-1 to TRBJ2-7; D is unclear. The V and J ends lost 1 base and 6 bases respectively, with 10 bases between them. Germline CDR1 is MNHNS and CDR2 is SASEGT. CDR3 length: 13 residues. The CDR3 loop reads CASSEVSRGEQYF. CDR3 DNA sequence: TGTGCCAGCAGTGAAGTATCTCGTGGCGAGCAGTACTTC.

This clonotype was picked up a small number of times. This chain connects TRBV11-1 to TRBJ2-7; no definite D call. Germline V CDR1 and CDR2: SGHAT, FQDESV (reference sequence). The length of the CDR3 is 13 residues. V lost 3 bases and J lost 3, with 9 bases in between. CDR3 protein: CASSFTEGYEQYF. The CDR3 region has the DNA TGTGCCAGCAGCTTTACAGAAGGCTACGAGCAGTACTTC.

This clonotype has at least ten counts. The rearrangement uses TRBV6-1 and TRBJ2-3; the D call may be TRBD1 or TRBD2 (7 bases each). The CDR3 loop spans 14 amino acids. Germline CDR1 reads MNHNS; CDR2 reads SASEGT. The V end lost 6 bases, the J end lost 7 bases, and 17 bases lay between the germline ends. CDR3 protein: CASRHRGAGYTQYF. The CDR3 DNA is TGTGCCAGCAGACACAGGGGAGCGGGATATACGCAGTATTTT.

The V and J genes are TRBV4-1 and TRBJ2-6; D unclear. The V and J ends lost 4 bases and 2 bases respectively, with 6 bases between them. The CDR3 runs to 14 residues. Germline CDR1 reads MGHRA; CDR2 reads YSYEKL. The CDR3 reads CASSRLPGANVLTF. CDR3 in DNA: TGCGCCAGCAGCCGTTTACCTGGGGCCAACGTCCTGACTTTC.

This chain uses TRBV9 with TRBJ2-7; D is perhaps TRBD2 (6 bases). The CDR3 sequence is 15 residues long. V gave up 3 bases and J gave up 2 bases, with 15 bases separating them. CDR1 and CDR2 (germline): SGDLS, YYNGEE. The CDR3 DNA is TGTGCCAGCAGCGAGGCGTCCGGGGGACCCTACGAGCAGTACTTC. Residues: CASSEASGGPYEQYF.

The J gene is TRBJ2-1, the V gene TRBV10-3; 10 nucleotides match TRBD2. The CDR3 runs 14 residues. Germline loops: CDR1 ENHRY, CDR2 SYGVKD. V shed 5 bases and J 7 bases; nucleotides not matched to a gene: 5. The CDR3 loop reads CAISSGGAVNEQFF. The CDR3, as DNA: TGTGCCATCAGTAGCGGGGGGGCCGTTAATGAGCAGTTCTTC.

Only a few counts were recorded for this clonotype. The V gene is TRBV6-5, the J gene TRBJ2-7; maybe TRBD2 (6 bases). Looked up from germline, CDR1 is MNHEY and CDR2 is SVGAGI. V dropped 0 bases and J dropped 0 bases, with 18 bases sitting between them. CDR3 length: 18 amino acids. CDR3 loop: CASSYSSGAGSYSYEQYF. The CDR3 DNA reads TGTGCCAGCAGTTACTCTAGCGGAGCGGGCTCTTACTCCTACGAGCAGTACTTC.

This chain connects TRBV5-1 to TRBJ2-7; 10 positions match TRBD2. CDR3 size: 16 residues. Germline V gives CDR1 SGHRS, CDR2 YFSETQ. V dropped 1 base and J dropped 0; count of bases not matched to a gene: 4. This chain's CDR3 is CASSLFSGRASYEQYF. The CDR3 DNA is TGCGCCAGCAGCTTGTTCAGCGGGAGGGCCTCCTACGAGCAGTACTTC.

In DNA, the CDR3 is TGCGCCAGCAGCCCGGAGGAGGGCCAATTGGAGACCCAGTACTTC. This codes for CASSPEEGQLETQYF. The chain combines TRBV5-1 with TRBJ2-5; a weak D match, TRBD2 (6 bases). V lost 4 bases, J lost 5 bases, and 18 bases lay in between. The CDR3 spans 15 residues. Germline V gene data show CDR1 as SGHRS and CDR2 as YFSETQ. Full variable domain (remainder filled in from reference TRBV5-1 and TRBJ2-5): KAGVTQTPRYLIKTRGQQVTLSCSPISGHRSVSWYQQTPGQGLQFLFEYFSETQRNKGNFPGRFSGRQFSNSRSEMNVSTLELGDSALYLCASSPEEGQLETQYFGPGTRLLVL.

This clonotype was detected many times. The rearrangement joins TRBV25-1 to TRBJ1-2; 9 bases align to TRBD1. The germline V gene has CDR1 MGHDK and CDR2 SYGVNS. Germline trimming cut 1 base from V and 4 bases from J; bases unmatched to any gene: 10. This CDR3 is built from 17 residues. DNA for the CDR3: TGTGCCAGCAGTGAATCCGAACCCGGGACAGGGAGCTATGGCTACACCTTC. It encodes CASSESEPGTGSYGYTF.

This clonotype was picked up a small number of times. The chain has TRBV12-3 or TRBV12-4 and TRBJ2-7; D is possibly TRBD1 or TRBD2 (5 bases each). This CDR3 is 13 amino acids long. V gave up 10 bases and J gave up 2 bases, with 15 bases separating them. This CDR3 is CATTRDPTYEQYF. CDR3 nucleotide sequence: TGTGCCACGACCCGGGACCCCACCTACGAGCAGTACTTC.

This clonotype showed up just a few times. The chain joins TRBV10-2 to TRBJ2-7; no definite D call. CDR1 and CDR2 from the germline V gene are WSHSY and SAAADI. V dropped 2 bases and J dropped 3 bases, with 11 bases sitting between them. The CDR3 consists of 14 residues. CDR3 residues: CASSEVSGLYEQYF. As DNA, the CDR3 is TGCGCCAGCAGTGAGGTCTCAGGTCTCTACGAGCAGTACTTC.